This T cell receptor beta chain was identified in a study of T cells in Graves' hyperthyroidism and ophthalmopathy. Across the study: Pretreatment peripheral blood was obtained at initial diagnosis. Overall study results and limits: In simple terms, a model built on 13 V-J features told ophthalmopathy apart from stable hyperthyroidism. The model identified upcoming ophthalmopathy a median approximately 6.5 months ahead of onset.

For this clonotype: The antigen is unknown. A read error may explain this, as a much larger clone is one base away.

Orbital computed tomography and thyroid ultrasound, together with serum TRAb and thyroxine and clinical symptoms, were used for diagnoses. Researchers amplified the TCR beta CDR3 regions from RNA transcripts. The HTBI primer set served for first-round RT-PCR of the TCR CDR3. TCRdb reanalysed the multiplex PCR reads using MiXCR and keeps one entry per CDR3 protein. This sample has about 380,000 distinct CDR3 sequences, with approximately 15% found just once. The TCR originated in a woman aged 25-40 years with Graves' ophthalmopathy. The sequenced sample consisted of blood.

The CDR3 here is CASSVRGSGATERNTVYF. The CDR3 DNA is TGTGCCAGCAGCGTTAGAGGCTCGGGGGCCACTGAACGAAACACCGTATATTTT. The chain has TRBV2 and TRBJ1-3; the D gene is possibly TRBD1 (6 bases). Germline V gene lookup returns CDR1 SNHLY and CDR2 FYNNEI. CDR3 length: 18 amino acids.